The 18 T cell receptor beta chains below all came from one sample that was sequenced in a study of blood T cells in healthy people across ages. With a J-beta primer mix and a sample-barcoded 5' primer, a second PCR ran about 7 to 11 cycles. TCRdb re-derived calls from the 5' RACE reads in MiXCR, one entry per CDR3 protein. The sample lists some 930,000 distinct CDR3 sequences; about 27% were seen once. These data also formed part of another study, on T cells of mothers and their children.

Sequenced input: blood. The source of these receptors is a woman aged 40 to 50 in good health.

Details on this clonotype: Sequence at one end of the junction differs from germline and may be a read error. The rearrangement uses TRBV7-2 and TRBJ2-2, with 7 positions matching TRBD2. Germline V lookup: CDR1 SGHTA, CDR2 FQGNSA. This CDR3 has 14 amino acids. CDR3 DNA: TGTGCCAGCAGCCTAGCGGTTTACACCGGGGAGCTGTTTTTT. It encodes CASSLAVYTGELFF.

This rearrangement joins TRBV6-5 to TRBJ1-1; 8 bases match TRBD1. In germline, CDR1 is MNHEY, CDR2 SVGAGI. The ends lost 0 bases at V and 3 bases at J; junction bases unmatched: 3. This CDR3 is 15 amino acids long. The chain's CDR3 is CASSYSRQGHTEAFF. DNA for the CDR3: TGTGCCAGCAGTTACTCGAGACAGGGGCACACTGAAGCTTTCTTT.

With regard to this clonotype: A much more abundant neighbour one base away suggests this may be a read error. The genes are TRBV4-3 and TRBJ2-7; no definite D call. This CDR3 has 14 residues. Germline-derived CDR1 and CDR2 are LGHNA and YSLEER. The CDR3 spells CAGSQDGPPYEQYF. The CDR3 DNA reads as TGCGCCGGCAGCCAAGATGGCCCACCGTACGAGCAGTACTTC.

This clonotype was detected only a few times. One junction end does not reproduce the germline sequence, and a read error may be involved. The chain's CDR3 is CGAREGLAGDYYEQYF. For the CDR3, the DNA is TGCGGTGCTAGAGAGGGACTAGCGGGGGACTACTACGAGCAGTACTTC. J is TRBJ2-7 and V is TRBV20-1; 14 nucleotides line up with TRBD2. Germline CDR1 reads DFQATT; CDR2 reads SNEGSKA (reference sequence). The CDR3 spans 16 residues.

The chain couples TRBV4-3 to TRBJ1-1; TRBD1 agrees at 7 bases. The CDR3 spans 15 residues. Trimming cost V 4 bases and J 4 bases; bases outside gene matches: 9. Germline CDR1 and CDR2: LGHNA and YSLEER. The CDR3 region has the DNA TGCGCCAGCAGCCGAGATAGGGCAGGGGGCACTGAAGCTTTCTTT. As protein: CASSRDRAGGTEAFF.

On this clonotype: A read error may explain this, as a much larger clone is one base away. This chain joins TRBV18 and TRBJ2-5; D remains unclear. In germline, CDR1 is KGHSH, CDR2 LQKENI. The ends were cut back, 2 bases at V and 11 bases at J, with 15 bases in the middle. The CDR3 extends over 13 amino acids. The chain's CDR3 is CASSPGSAYGQYF. In DNA form, the CDR3 reads TGTGCCAGCTCACCAGGTAGTGCCTACGGGCAGTACTTC.

A few counts support this clonotype. V is TRBV7-2 and J is TRBJ2-3, with TRBD2 matching 14 bases. Unmatched junction bases numbered 14, after V lost 2 bases and J lost 10 bases. Germline CDR1 is SGHTA and CDR2 is FQGNSA. The CDR3 is 18 amino acids. CDR3 bases: TGTGCCAGCAGCTTAAGTGGGCGCGTGGGACTAGCGGGGGCTGCGCAGTATTTT. Its translation is CASSLSGRVGLAGAAQYF.

The chain has TRBV27 and TRBJ2-1; D is undetermined. CDR1 is MNHEY, CDR2 SMNVEV, per germline (reference sequence). CDR3 length equals 16 residues. V was trimmed by 2 bases and J by 0 bases, leaving 11 bases between them. CDR3 in amino acids: CASSLIPSSSYNEQFF. DNA of the CDR3: TGTGCCAGCAGTTTAATCCCTAGTTCCTCCTACAATGAGCAGTTCTTC.

This clonotype was observed at least ten times. V is TRBV5-1 and J is TRBJ1-1; D possibly corresponds to TRBD1 (5 bases). This CDR3 is 12 amino acids long. The V end lost 0 bases, the J end lost 7 bases, and 7 bases lay between the germline ends. Per the germline V gene, CDR1 is SGHRS and CDR2 is YFSETQ. The CDR3: CASSLDRSEAFF. The CDR3 DNA is TGCGCCAGCAGCTTGGACAGGAGTGAAGCTTTCTTT.

This clonotype was detected ten times or more. The rearrangement joins TRBV28 to TRBJ2-7; D might be TRBD1 (6 bases). CDR3 length equals 16 residues. Germline V CDR1 and CDR2: MDHEN, SYDVKM. Deletions cut 2 bases from V and 1 base from J, with 15 bases between. The CDR3: CASSLSNRAVSYEQYF. The CDR3 nucleotides are TGTGCCAGCAGTTTAAGTAACAGGGCGGTTTCCTACGAGCAGTACTTC.

The genes are TRBV28 and TRBJ1-1; D not resolved. Deletions cut 5 bases from V and 0 bases from J, with 16 bases between. From germline, CDR1 is MDHEN and CDR2 SYDVKM. The CDR3 runs to 16 residues. The DNA of the CDR3 is TGTGCCAGCAGTCTCGCTGGGTTTAGGTTGAACACTGAAGCTTTCTTT. Translation: CASSLAGFRLNTEAFF.

This clonotype turned up a few times. V is TRBV24-1 and J is TRBJ1-5, with D perhaps matching TRBD1 (5 bases). Trimming left V 1 base short and J 2 bases short, with 20 bases between. This CDR3 has 19 amino acids. CDR1 is KGHDR, CDR2 SFDVKD, per germline. The CDR3 DNA sequence: TGTGCCACCAGTGATTTTTCACCCCAAGACAGACACGGCAATCAGCCCCAGCATTTT. Its protein product is CATSDFSPQDRHGNQPQHF.

Comment on this clonotype: A single base separates this from a much larger clone, so it may be a read error. The V and J genes are TRBV29-1 and TRBJ1-2; 7 bases line up with TRBD1. The CDR3 totals 11 residues. Germline V gene sequence: CDR1 SQVTM, CDR2 ANQGSEA. V lost 7 bases, J lost 5 bases, and 4 bases stayed unmatched. CDR3 nucleotide sequence: TGCAGCGCAGCAGGGGGGTATGGCTACACCTTC. Translation gives CSAAGGYGYTF.

This clonotype was found a few times. This chain connects TRBV15 to TRBJ1-2, with 9 bases lining up with TRBD1. J gave up 4 bases and V 8 bases, and 8 bases lay outside the gene matches. This CDR3 spans 14 amino acids. Germline V lookup: CDR1 LNHNV, CDR2 YYDKDF (reference sequence). The CDR3 is CATAPDRGPYGYTF. The DNA for the CDR3 is TGTGCCACCGCTCCGGACAGGGGCCCCTATGGCTACACCTTC.

This clonotype has just a few counts. The chain recombines TRBV18 with TRBJ2-7; 8 nucleotides align to TRBD1. The CDR3 has 14 amino acids. Trimming took 3 bases from V and 6 from J; bases not matched to a gene: 7. Germline V gene sequence: CDR1 KGHSH, CDR2 LQKENI. CDR3 in DNA: TGTGCCAGCTCACCCGGACAGGGCAAGGGCGAGCAGTACTTC. Protein product: CASSPGQGKGEQYF.

The sample holds many counts of this clonotype. This CDR3 reads CASSSPRGMGREQYF. CDR3 in DNA: TGTGCCAGCAGTTCCCCCAGGGGAATGGGTCGCGAGCAGTACTTC. V usage is TRBV28 and J usage is TRBJ2-7; D perhaps matches TRBD1 (6 bases). The CDR3 covers 15 residues. V was clipped by 4 bases and J by 6 bases, with 19 bases between them. CDR1 is MDHEN and CDR2 is SYDVKM in the germline V gene.

CDR3 bases: TGCAGTGCTAGGGTCCGGAATGGCTACACCTTC. Encoded protein: CSARVRNGYTF. The chain couples TRBV20-1 to TRBJ1-2; D is uncertain. The germline V gene has CDR1 DFQATT and CDR2 SNEGSKA (reference sequence). This CDR3 spans 11 amino acids. The V and J ends lost 3 bases and 6 bases respectively, with 8 bases between them.

The chain couples TRBV28 to TRBJ1-2; the D gene is possibly TRBD1 (5 bases). The V end lost 3 bases, the J end lost 0 bases, and 14 bases lay between the germline ends. The CDR3 loop spans 16 amino acids. Germline CDR1 is MDHEN and CDR2 is SYDVKM. The CDR3 DNA is TGTGCCAGCAGTTTGATCGGGGGTGATACTAACTATGGCTACACCTTC. Translation gives CASSLIGGDTNYGYTF.